Presented here are 12 T cell receptor beta chains from one specimen sequenced in a study of T cell changes during pregnancy in multiple sclerosis. Only in-frame clones appear in the TCRdb table, and some are missing; sequencing was by immunoSEQ multiplex PCR. Of roughly 24,000 clones listed, more than 75% are singletons. Sequences were derived from CD8+ T cells from peripheral blood mononuclear cells, sampled before pregnancy. The source of these receptors is a female donor with multiple sclerosis, enrolled in a pregnancy study.

The chain has TRBV7-2 and TRBJ2-7, with D unclear. The CDR3 is 12 residues long. Looked up from germline, CDR1 is SGHTA and CDR2 is FQGNSA. The germline V and J ends were trimmed by 7 bases and 3 bases, with 10 bases remaining between them. The CDR3 DNA sequence: TGTGCCAGCACGGTCAACTACTACGAGCAGTACTTC. Translation gives CASTVNYYEQYF.

V and J are TRBV5-1 and TRBJ2-7; 10 bases map to TRBD1. The CDR3 consists of 14 residues. After removal of 5 bases from V and 6 bases from J, the junction contained 8 bases not matched to a gene. Germline V gene data show CDR1 as SGHRS and CDR2 as YFSETQ. The CDR3 loop is CASRPGTGVSEQYF. CDR3 DNA sequence: TGCGCCAGCAGGCCCGGGACAGGGGTCAGCGAGCAGTACTTC.

The rearrangement uses TRBV7-9 and TRBJ1-2; 7 bases are shared with TRBD1. The V and J ends lost 5 bases and 9 bases, in that order; junction bases with no gene match: 9. Germline values: CDR1 SEHNR, CDR2 FQNEAQ (reference sequence). This CDR3 is 13 amino acids long. The CDR3 reads CASSLGQVYRYTF. The CDR3 region has the DNA TGTGCCAGCAGCCTCGGACAGGTATACCGCTACACCTTC.

CDR3 sequence: CASSLGQDNPSDEQYF. The CDR3 DNA sequence: TGCGCCAGCAGCTTAGGACAGGACAATCCCTCGGACGAGCAGTACTTC. The V and J genes are TRBV5-1 and TRBJ2-7, with TRBD1 matching over 7 bases. The CDR3 contains 16 residues. Germline lookup yields CDR1 SGHRS and CDR2 YFSETQ. Losses at the gene ends were 2 bases for V and 5 bases for J; bases not matched to a gene: 13. The variable domain in full, with the rest retrieved from reference TRBV5-1 and TRBJ2-7, is KAGVTQTPRYLIKTRGQQVTLSCSPISGHRSVSWYQQTPGQGLQFLFEYFSETQRNKGNFPGRFSGRQFSNSRSEMNVSTLELGDSALYLCASSLGQDNPSDEQYFGPGTRLTVT.

The rearrangement uses TRBV10-3 and TRBJ2-7; 8 bases are a match to TRBD1. The CDR3 spans 15 residues. Germline CDR1 is ENHRY and CDR2 is SYGVKD. J was trimmed by 6 bases and V by 0 bases; bases with no gene match: 7. The CDR3 DNA reads TGTGCCATCAGTGAGTCGAGGGACAGGCTCTCCGAGCAGTACTTC. This gives the protein CAISESRDRLSEQYF.

The rearrangement joins TRBV29-1 to TRBJ2-5; 9 bases match TRBD2. After removal of 6 bases from V and 2 bases from J, the junction contained 13 bases not matched to a gene. The CDR3 covers 16 residues. CDR1 and CDR2 from the germline V gene are SQVTM and ANQGSEA. The CDR3 loop is CSVDTQGTSSQETQYF. The DNA for the CDR3 is TGCAGCGTCGATACCCAAGGGACTAGCAGTCAAGAGACCCAGTACTTC.

The CDR3 reads CASSPIPDFNTEAFF. The CDR3 coding sequence is TGTGCCAGTAGTCCCATTCCAGACTTCAACACTGAAGCTTTCTTT. The rearrangement uses TRBV19 and TRBJ1-1, with D unresolved. The V and J ends lost 5 bases and 2 bases respectively, with 15 bases between them. From germline, CDR1 is LNHDA and CDR2 SQIVND (reference sequence). This CDR3 region has 15 residues. The full variable domain, its missing parts supplied by reference TRBV19 and TRBJ1-1, is DGGITQSPKYLFRKEGQNVTLSCEQNLNHDAMYWYRQDPGQGLRLIYYSQIVNDFQKGDIAEGYSVSREKKESFPLTVTSAQKNPTAFYLCASSPIPDFNTEAFFGQGTRLTVV.

The chain recombines TRBV30 with TRBJ2-1; TRBD1 agrees at 8 bases. The J segment lost 10 bases and the V segment lost 1 base, leaving 3 bases of the junction unmatched. Germline values: CDR1 GTSNPN, CDR2 SVGIG (reference sequence). The CDR3 extends over 12 amino acids. CDR3: CAWSAGGREQFF. Written as DNA, the CDR3 is TGTGCCTGGAGTGCAGGGGGCAGAGAGCAGTTCTTC.

The chain carries TRBV29-1 and TRBJ2-1; 7 nucleotides match TRBD2. Germline V lookup: CDR1 SQVTM, CDR2 ANQGSEA. There are 14 residues in the CDR3. The V segment lost 7 bases and the J segment 5 bases; nucleotides outside the gene matches: 11. CDR3 loop: CSGRGTKRDNEQFF. CDR3 DNA sequence: TGCAGCGGGCGGGGGACCAAGCGGGACAATGAGCAGTTCTTC.

This clone was observed a handful of times. The genes are TRBV6-4 and TRBJ2-3; a possible D gene is TRBD2 (6 bases). Germline-derived CDR1 and CDR2 are MRHNA and SNTAGT. Trimming pared 10 bases from V and 4 bases from J, leaving 15 bases between. The CDR3 sequence is 13 residues long. The CDR3 DNA is TGTGCCACGAGTAGCGGTGACTCAGATACGCAGTATTTT. Its protein product is CATSSGDSDTQYF.

The chain couples TRBV4-2 to TRBJ2-7; 9 bases agree with TRBD2. Germline V gene data show CDR1 as LGHNA and CDR2 as YNFKEQ. The CDR3 spans 17 residues. With V trimmed by 0 bases and J by 1 base, 7 bases remained unmatched. The CDR3 loop is CASSQDMIAGESYEQYF. In DNA form, the CDR3 reads TGTGCCAGCAGCCAAGATATGATAGCGGGAGAGTCCTACGAGCAGTACTTC.

The rearrangement links TRBV2 to TRBJ2-3, with 7 bases identical to TRBD2. The V segment lost 6 bases and the J segment 2 bases; nucleotides outside the gene matches: 8. The CDR3 extends over 15 amino acids. CDR1 is SNHLY, CDR2 FYNNEI, per germline. In DNA, the CDR3 is TGTGCCAGCAGCCATAAGCGGGATTACACAGATACGCAGTATTTT. Translated: CASSHKRDYTDTQYF.